This TCR beta chain stems from a study of shared clonotypes between healthy human individuals. Study information: The donor group consisted of a couple of women and a few men, aged 18 to 49.

As concerns this clone: Its antigen is as yet unknown.

CDR3 length: 15 amino acids. Per the germline V gene, CDR1 is SQVTM and CDR2 is ANQGSEA. The V end was cut by 4 bases, the J end by 1 base, with 15 bases between. The study ran the assay at deep level. Method: immunoSEQ multiplex PCR; TCRdb's copy keeps in-frame clones and lacks some. The sample holds about 2.4 million clones, approximately 93% seen once. Study-wide findings and caveats: Richness estimates generally favored naive over memory subsets. Clonotypes which were not shared had lower generation probabilities than clonotypes that all four donors shared.

Specimen: naive CD4+ T cells from PBMCs. The subset is: CD45RA+ positively selected. This chain links TRBV29-1 with TRBJ2-3; D is perhaps TRBD2 (5 bases). This receptor was identified in a man aged 18 to 29 in good health. Some clones in this sample may be carry-over from other donors' samples. Here the CDR3 reads CSVAVLATRTDTQYF. The CDR3 coding sequence is TGCAGCGTTGCGGTCCTAGCCACCCGCACAGATACGCAGTATTTT.